This entry concerns a single T cell receptor beta chain. Sequencing was performed with immunoSEQ multiplex PCR; in TCRdb, only in-frame clones are kept and a portion is missing. The data contain 59,000 or so clones, about 91% of them singletons. Time point denoted: baseline, week 1 (first vaccination visit). Treatment reported: pre-vaccination baseline after standard-of-care therapy. Losses at the gene ends were 6 bases for V and 3 bases for J; bases not matched to a gene: 5. Germline V CDR1 and CDR2: LGHNA, YSLEER. The length of the CDR3 is 14 residues. The data belong to a study of a mutant IDH1 vaccine in newly diagnosed glioma. On the study more broadly: Former treatment meant radiotherapy, temozolomide, or both; the majority had gotten both.

This TCR was recovered from a man over 45 with glioma. The input for sequencing was PBMCs, taken from a glioma patient treated with radiotherapy, temozolomide or both. The chain uses TRBV4-3 and TRBJ2-7; TRBD1 matches at 10 bases. CDR3 sequence reads: CASSSGTGVYEQYF. Written as DNA, the CDR3 is TGCGCCAGCAGTTCCGGGACAGGGGTCTACGAGCAGTACTTC.